These 11 T cell receptor beta chains share one sample of origin, sequenced in a study of blood T cell repertoires in COVID-19. Some clones are missing from TCRdb's copy, which holds only in-frame ones; the method was immunoSEQ multiplex PCR. This table holds about 200,000 clones, approximately 82% found once. Material: peripheral blood. The receptors were sampled from a human donor in a cohort sampled during active COVID-19.

The chain carries TRBV28 and TRBJ1-6; D is undetermined. The V end lost 5 bases, the J end lost 10 bases, and 12 bases lay between the germline ends. The germline V gene encodes CDR1 MDHEN and CDR2 SYDVKM. This CDR3 spans 13 amino acids. DNA for the CDR3: TGTGCCAGCAGTACACAAAGCGGGTCACCCCTCCACTTT. Its translation: CASSTQSGSPLHF.

The chain couples TRBV19 to TRBJ2-7, with 9 bases that match TRBD2. Losses at the gene ends were 3 bases for V and 0 bases for J; bases not matched to a gene: 3. In germline, CDR1 is LNHDA, CDR2 SQIVND (reference sequence). The CDR3 covers 15 residues. This CDR3 is CASSISGRSSYEQYF. The CDR3 nucleotides are TGTGCCAGTAGTATCAGCGGGAGGAGCTCCTACGAGCAGTACTTC.

The rearrangement uses TRBV5-1 and TRBJ1-3; no reliable D call. The CDR3 is made up of 16 amino acids. The germline gives CDR1 SGHRS, CDR2 YFSETQ. The V end was cut by 4 bases, the J end by 0 bases, with 14 bases between. In DNA, the CDR3 is TGCGCCAGCAGCCCGTCAACCGGGTCCTCTGGAAACACCATATATTTT. Translation: CASSPSTGSSGNTIYF.

Only a few counts were recorded for this clone. Within the sample, other DNA sequences also encode this same CDR3. The chain recombines TRBV27 with TRBJ2-7, with 7 bases aligning to TRBD1. Germline V CDR1 and CDR2: MNHEY, SMNVEV (reference sequence). The trim removed 5 bases at V and 2 bases at J, leaving 3 bases unmatched. The CDR3 has 13 residues. This CDR3 reads CASSRDSTYEQYF. CDR3 nucleotides: TGTGCCAGCAGTCGGGACAGCACCTACGAGCAGTACTTC.

The V call is TRBV5-5, the J call TRBJ2-3; 10 bases line up with TRBD1. V was pared by 2 bases and J by 6 bases, with 9 bases of the junction left unmatched. Germline values: CDR1 SGHKS, CDR2 YYEKEE (reference sequence). This CDR3 is built from 16 residues. CDR3 DNA sequence: TGTGCCAGCAGCTTCAGGACAGGGGGGGCTGAGGATACGCAGTATTTT. Translation: CASSFRTGGAEDTQYF.

The V gene is TRBV5-5, the J gene TRBJ2-7; TRBD1 might be the D (6 bases). The CDR3 length is 14 residues. V lost 0 bases and J 5 bases, leaving 12 bases between the germline ends. Germline lookup yields CDR1 SGHKS and CDR2 YYEKEE (reference sequence). The CDR3 protein is CASSLGQVINEQYF. As DNA, the CDR3 is TGTGCCAGCAGCTTGGGACAGGTTATCAACGAGCAGTACTTC.

The chain joins TRBV5-4 to TRBJ1-4, with D perhaps matching TRBD1 (5 bases). CDR1 and CDR2 (germline): SGHNT, YYREEE (reference sequence). Trimming cost V 1 base and J 8 bases, with 12 bases left between them. The CDR3 contains 14 residues. The CDR3 loop reads CASSLKGVSEKLFF. CDR3 bases: TGTGCCAGCAGCTTGAAAGGGGTGAGCGAAAAACTGTTTTTT.

This chain uses TRBV7-6 with TRBJ1-1, with D possibly matching TRBD1 (5 bases). The CDR3 is 15 residues long. Germline V gene data show CDR1 as SGHVS and CDR2 as FNYEAQ. V was shortened by 4 bases and J by 4 bases, with 16 bases between the two germline ends. CDR3 nucleotide sequence: TGTGCCAGCAGCTCAAACCTGGGAGGGACCACTGAAGCTTTCTTT. Translating gives CASSSNLGGTTEAFF.

This clone was counted a single time. V usage is TRBV5-6 and J usage is TRBJ1-6; maybe TRBD1 (5 bases). This CDR3 contains 14 residues. With 1 base removed from V and 7 bases from J, the gap between germline ends came to 9 bases. CDR1 and CDR2 (germline): SGHDT, YYEEEE. Written as DNA, the CDR3 is TGTGCCAGCAGCTTGAAGACAGCAAATTCACCCCTCCACTTT. Its protein product is CASSLKTANSPLHF.

The chain couples TRBV7-6 to TRBJ1-2, with 9 bases that match TRBD1. J was trimmed by 4 bases and V by 5 bases; bases with no gene match: 5. CDR1 SGHVS and CDR2 FNYEAQ come from the germline V gene. The CDR3 covers 14 residues. The CDR3 nucleotides are TGTGCCAGCAGCCCGACAGGGGGTAGCTATGGCTACACCTTC. Translating gives CASSPTGGSYGYTF.

The chain is built from TRBV27 and TRBJ2-1; D possibly corresponds to TRBD1 (5 bases). V gave up 0 bases and J gave up 9 bases, with 9 bases separating them. Germline CDR1 MNHEY, CDR2 SMNVEV (reference sequence). This CDR3 has 13 amino acids. CDR3 nucleotides: TGTGCCAGCAGTTTATCCCAGGGAACTGAGCAGTTCTTC. It specifies CASSLSQGTEQFF.